The 27 T cell receptor beta chains reported below all come from one sample, sequenced in a study of vaccination effects on CD4 cells after COVID-19 (dated 2022 in TCRdb). The library was generated by the immunoSEQ multiplex PCR assay. The source is immuneACCESS, and TCRdb retained only in-frame sequences with V and J called. Part of the clones is not carried over; for the studies checked, unresolved V genes explain less than half of this, and the remainder is unexplained. The sample includes approximately 82,000 clones, with roughly 74% observed a single time. 1.5% to 2% of the sample goes to the ten largest clones. The antigens for these receptors are not known. In the ViraFEST assay, PBMC were stimulated with viral peptide pools, and TCR sequencing was then used to find antigen-specific CD4+ T cell clonotypes based on their expansion. After more than nine days of culture, CD4+ T cells were isolated with the EasySep CD4+ T cell isolation kit.

Sequencing was performed on CD4+ T cells from PBMCs cultured with HCoV-229E spike peptides, taken before COVID-19 vaccination. This specimen's cell subset or site label, per the study, means: HCoV-229E spike overlapping peptide pool stimulation. Receptors originate from a human donor who received a COVID-19 vaccine.

The table lists this clone with a few counts. The V and J genes are TRBV7-8 and TRBJ1-2; TRBD1 aligns across 9 bases. Germline V CDR1 and CDR2: SGHVS, FQNEAQ. The CDR3 length is 14 residues. V shed 4 bases, J shed 4 bases, and the junction held 4 bases outside the gene matches. DNA of the CDR3: TGTGCCAGCAGCTCGACAGGGGGAACCTATGGCTACACCTTC. It is translated as CASSSTGGTYGYTF.

The chain is built from TRBV5-1 and TRBJ2-1, with no clear D. V shed 6 bases and J shed 0 bases, with 13 bases lying between them. Germline CDR1 reads SGHRS; CDR2 reads YFSETQ. This CDR3 contains 15 residues. CDR3 amino acids: CASKEKDSSYNEQFF. DNA for the CDR3: TGCGCCAGCAAGGAGAAAGACTCCTCCTACAATGAGCAGTTCTTC.

The rearrangement links TRBV5-1 to TRBJ2-6; 10 bases are shared with TRBD1. The J segment lost 2 bases and the V segment lost 4 bases, leaving 6 bases of the junction unmatched. CDR3 length: 17 residues. Germline CDR1 reads SGHRS; CDR2 reads YFSETQ. The CDR3 DNA reads as TGCGCCAGCAGCCCCGGGACAGGGGCTACTGGGGCCAACGTCCTGACTTTC. Its protein is CASSPGTGATGANVLTF. The whole variable domain, remainder taken from reference TRBV5-1 and TRBJ2-6, is KAGVTQTPRYLIKTRGQQVTLSCSPISGHRSVSWYQQTPGQGLQFLFEYFSETQRNKGNFPGRFSGRQFSNSRSEMNVSTLELGDSALYLCASSPGTGATGANVLTFGAGSRLTVL.

V gene TRBV6-5 combines with J gene TRBJ1-5, with no clear D. Germline V CDR1 and CDR2: MNHEY, SVGAGI. The CDR3 extends over 13 amino acids. V was pared by 7 bases and J by 4 bases, with 11 bases between. CDR3 residues: CASISNWNQPQHF. The CDR3 region has the DNA TGTGCCAGCATATCCAACTGGAATCAGCCCCAGCATTTT.

The chain employs TRBV5-1 and TRBJ2-2, with 13 bases identical to TRBD2. The CDR3 consists of 17 residues. CDR1 is SGHRS, CDR2 YFSETQ, per germline. The V segment lost 5 bases and the J segment 2 bases; nucleotides outside the gene matches: 6. In DNA, the CDR3 is TGCGCCAGCAGACGGACTAGCGGGGGACCCAACACCGGGGAGCTGTTTTTT. This translates into CASRRTSGGPNTGELFF.

This chain connects TRBV14 to TRBJ2-2; no clear D gene. V dropped 2 bases and J dropped 9 bases, with 10 bases sitting between them. This CDR3 contains 13 residues. Germline V lookup: CDR1 SGHDN, CDR2 FVKESK. The DNA for the CDR3 is TGTGCCAGCAGCCAAAGGGTGGGCCGGGAGCTGTTTTTT. Translation: CASSQRVGRELFF.

This clone is a singleton in its sample. This chain links TRBV7-8 with TRBJ1-5; D unresolved. Germline V gene lookup returns CDR1 SGHVS and CDR2 FQNEAQ. Trimming shortened V by 5 bases and J by 8 bases, and 22 bases separated the two germline ends. The CDR3 is 16 amino acids. The CDR3 spells CASSLEVVGFGEPQHF. The CDR3 DNA is TGTGCCAGCAGCCTAGAGGTCGTGGGCTTCGGGGAGCCCCAGCATTTT.

A few counts support this clone. The V call is TRBV4-1, the J call TRBJ1-5; D gene ambiguous. Between the trimmed V and J ends, which lost 1 base and 4 bases, there was a span of 8 bases. Germline values: CDR1 MGHRA, CDR2 YSYEKL. The CDR3 is made up of 14 amino acids. Written as DNA, the CDR3 is TGCGCCAGCAGCCAAGTGCGGGGAAATCAGCCCCAGCATTTT. Protein: CASSQVRGNQPQHF.

The chain has TRBV7-9 and TRBJ1-1; the D is unclear. Trimming took off 2 bases at V and 1 base at J, with 5 bases between the two ends. The germline CDR1 and CDR2 sequences are SEHNR and FQNEAQ (reference sequence). The CDR3 contains 13 residues. CDR3 amino acids: CASSLTGNTEAFF. The CDR3 DNA is TGTGCCAGCAGCTTAACGGGGAACACTGAAGCTTTCTTT.

The genes are TRBV7-8 and TRBJ1-5; D gene uncertain. The germline V gene encodes CDR1 SGHVS and CDR2 FQNEAQ. The CDR3 loop spans 16 amino acids. Deletions cut 8 bases from V and 5 bases from J, with 22 bases between. DNA of the CDR3: TGTGCCAGCCAAAAAACTTGGGGAGTGAGTGATCAGCCCCAGCATTTT. This gives the protein CASQKTWGVSDQPQHF.

V gene TRBV9 combines with J gene TRBJ1-2; D is ambiguous. The germline V and J ends were trimmed by 0 bases and 3 bases, with 9 bases remaining between them. Germline V gene data show CDR1 as SGDLS and CDR2 as YYNGEE. The length of the CDR3 is 14 residues. The CDR3 here is CASSVELTDYGYTF. CDR3 in DNA: TGTGCCAGCAGCGTAGAGCTAACCGACTATGGCTACACCTTC.

This chain's CDR3 is CASSPSDTQYF. For the CDR3, the DNA is TGTGCCAGCTCACCCTCGGATACGCAGTATTTT. This chain connects TRBV18 to TRBJ2-3, with D hard to call. This CDR3 has 11 residues. V was pared by 3 bases and J by 6 bases, with 4 bases between. Germline values: CDR1 KGHSH, CDR2 LQKENI.

V and J are TRBV2 and TRBJ1-3; D not certain. Germline CDR1 reads SNHLY; CDR2 reads FYNNEI. This CDR3 spans 14 amino acids. With 11 bases removed from V and 0 bases from J, the gap between germline ends came to 14 bases. CDR3 sequence reads: CALSLSLSGNTIYF. The CDR3 DNA reads TGTGCCTTATCTTTGAGCCTCTCTGGAAACACCATATATTTT. Looking up the rest from reference TRBV2 and TRBJ1-3 gives the full variable domain: EPEVTQTPSHQVTQMGQEVILRCVPISNHLYFYWYRQILGQKVEFLVSFYNNEISEKSEIFDDQFSVERPDGSNFTLKIRSTKLEDSAMYFCALSLSLSGNTIYFGEGSWLTVV.

The rearrangement uses TRBV7-2 and TRBJ1-5, with TRBD1 as a possible D gene (5 bases). The CDR3 covers 16 residues. V was shortened by 4 bases and J by 2 bases, with 15 bases between the two germline ends. Germline assignment: CDR1 SGHTA and CDR2 FQGNSA. The CDR3 coding sequence is TGTGCCAGCAGCTCTAGTCGTCAGGGAGGCAATCAGCCCCAGCATTTT. This translates into CASSSSRQGGNQPQHF.

The CDR3 coding sequence is TGTGCCAGCAGCTTTGATGCAGGTGGGAAAGCTTTCTTT. This gives the protein CASSFDAGGKAFF. The rearrangement uses TRBV7-9 and TRBJ1-1; D not certain. The CDR3 sequence is 13 residues long. The V end was cut by 3 bases, the J end by 9 bases, with 14 bases between. CDR1 SEHNR and CDR2 FQNEAQ come from the germline V gene (reference sequence).

The chain joins TRBV19 to TRBJ2-5, with D unclear. Per germline, CDR1 LNHDA and CDR2 SQIVND (reference sequence). V gave up 6 bases and J gave up 3 bases, with 11 bases separating them. This CDR3 region has 13 residues. The CDR3 sequence is CASSKQVEETQYF. CDR3 coding DNA: TGTGCCAGTAGCAAGCAGGTCGAAGAGACCCAGTACTTC. Based on the CDR3 plus reference TRBV19 and TRBJ2-5, the full variable domain is DGGITQSPKYLFRKEGQNVTLSCEQNLNHDAMYWYRQDPGQGLRLIYYSQIVNDFQKGDIAEGYSVSREKKESFPLTVTSAQKNPTAFYLCASSKQVEETQYFGPGTRLLVL.

V is TRBV3-1 (or the pseudogene TRBV3-2) and J is TRBJ1-1; D possibly corresponds to TRBD1 (5 bases). Deletions cut 4 bases from V and 12 bases from J, with 9 bases between. The length of the CDR3 is 10 residues. Germline CDR1 is LGHDT and CDR2 is YNNKEL (reference sequence). CDR3 DNA: TGTGCCAGCAGCCGAGGGGCGACTTTCTTT. As protein: CASSRGATFF.

The chain couples TRBV5-4 to TRBJ2-7; unclear D gene. CDR3 length equals 12 residues. Germline CDR1 and CDR2: SGHNT and YYREEE (reference sequence). V lost 0 bases, J lost 2 bases, and 3 bases lay in between. CDR3 nucleotides: TGTGCCAGCAGCTTGGATACCTACGAGCAGTACGTC. Protein product: CASSLDTYEQYV.

The V gene is TRBV7-8, the J gene TRBJ2-5; 12 bases line up with TRBD2. The CDR3 loop spans 16 amino acids. The germline gives CDR1 SGHVS, CDR2 FQNEAQ. Trimming took 5 bases from V and 3 from J; bases not matched to a gene: 7. The CDR3 loop is CASSASGLAGKETQYF. CDR3 nucleotides: TGTGCCAGCAGCGCCTCAGGACTAGCGGGGAAAGAGACCCAGTACTTC.

The chain employs TRBV19 and TRBJ1-4; unclear D gene. Germline assignment: CDR1 LNHDA and CDR2 SQIVND (reference sequence). V lost 3 bases and J lost 0, with 5 bases in between. CDR3 length: 14 residues. This CDR3 is CASSMEPTNEKLFF. CDR3 coding DNA: TGTGCCAGTAGTATGGAACCAACTAATGAAAAACTGTTTTTT.

The rearrangement joins TRBV5-1 to TRBJ1-4; D not certain. Germline lookup yields CDR1 SGHRS and CDR2 YFSETQ. The CDR3 spans 14 residues. V was trimmed by 0 bases and J by 8 bases, leaving 11 bases between them. CDR3 protein: CASSLERTGEKLFF. CDR3 nucleotide sequence: TGCGCCAGCAGCTTGGAGAGGACGGGAGAAAAACTGTTTTTT.

The J gene is TRBJ2-7, the V gene TRBV6-2 or TRBV6-3; 7 nucleotides align to TRBD2. J gave up 1 base and V 4 bases, and 4 bases lay outside the gene matches. The CDR3 sequence is 14 residues long. The germline V gene encodes CDR1 MNHEY and CDR2 SVGEGT. CDR3 DNA sequence: TGTGCCAGCAGTTCCTGGGGGGGTTCCTACGAGCAGTACGTC. It translates to CASSSWGGSYEQYV.

The chain employs TRBV7-2 and TRBJ1-1; D might be TRBD1 (6 bases). V dropped 0 bases and J dropped 2 bases, with 13 bases sitting between them. The CDR3 spans 16 residues. CDR1 SGHTA and CDR2 FQGNSA come from the germline V gene. This chain's CDR3 is CASSLATTGRNTEAFF. CDR3 in DNA: TGTGCCAGCAGCTTAGCTACTACAGGGAGAAACACTGAAGCTTTCTTT.

This clone was seen just once. The rearrangement links TRBV7-2 to TRBJ2-1; 15 nucleotides agree with TRBD2. The germline V gene has CDR1 SGHTA and CDR2 FQGNSA. The CDR3 totals 15 residues. Unmatched junction bases numbered 1, after V lost 3 bases and J lost 7 bases. The CDR3 sequence is CASSLGLAGGNEQFF. The CDR3 region has the DNA TGTGCCAGCAGCTTGGGACTAGCGGGGGGTAATGAGCAGTTCTTC.

This clone was seen a handful of times. This chain uses TRBV2 with TRBJ2-3; TRBD1 matches 8 bases. V lost 9 bases, J lost 1 base, and 9 bases stayed unmatched. CDR1 SNHLY and CDR2 FYNNEI come from the germline V gene. The CDR3 runs to 15 residues. CDR3 residues: CASIKTGEGTDTQYF. The CDR3 DNA sequence: TGTGCCAGTATTAAGACAGGGGAGGGCACAGATACGCAGTATTTT.

The chain carries TRBV7-2 and TRBJ2-2, with D unclear. This CDR3 is 15 amino acids long. V was clipped by 1 base and J by 4 bases, with 10 bases between them. Germline CDR1 is SGHTA and CDR2 is FQGNSA. The CDR3 bases are TGTGCCAGCAGCTTAGGCGGCGTGGGCACCGGGGAGCTGTTTTTT. As protein: CASSLGGVGTGELFF.

This clone has a handful of counts. V is TRBV5-1 and J is TRBJ1-6; D uncertain. The germline CDR1 and CDR2 sequences are SGHRS and YFSETQ. CDR3 size: 17 residues. V was cut by 0 bases and J by 0 bases, with 10 bases left in between. Written as DNA, the CDR3 is TGCGCCAGCAGCTTGGGAGTAGGGAGCTCCTATAATTCACCCCTCCACTTT. Translation gives CASSLGVGSSYNSPLHF.